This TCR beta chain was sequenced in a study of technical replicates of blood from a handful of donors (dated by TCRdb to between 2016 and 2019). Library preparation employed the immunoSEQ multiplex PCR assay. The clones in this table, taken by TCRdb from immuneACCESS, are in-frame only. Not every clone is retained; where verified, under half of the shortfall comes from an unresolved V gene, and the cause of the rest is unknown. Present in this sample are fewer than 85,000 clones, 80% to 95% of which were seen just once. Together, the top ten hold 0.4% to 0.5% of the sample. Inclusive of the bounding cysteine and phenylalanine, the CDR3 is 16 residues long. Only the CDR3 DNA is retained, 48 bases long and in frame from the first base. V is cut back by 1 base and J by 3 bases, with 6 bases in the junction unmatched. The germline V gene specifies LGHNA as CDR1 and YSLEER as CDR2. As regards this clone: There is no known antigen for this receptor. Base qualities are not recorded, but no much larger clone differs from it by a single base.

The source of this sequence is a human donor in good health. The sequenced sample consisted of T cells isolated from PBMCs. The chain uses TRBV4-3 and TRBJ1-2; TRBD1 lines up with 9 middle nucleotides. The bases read TGCGCCAGCAGCCAAGGGGACAGGGAACTCGACTATGGCTACACCTTC. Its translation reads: CASSQGDRELDYGYTF.